This T cell receptor (beta chain) was obtained from a study of vaccination effects on CD4 cells after COVID-19. Regarding this clone: What it binds is not known.

Antigen-specific CD4+ T cells were first expanded with viral peptide pools by the ViraFEST assay and only then sequenced. The culture ran for approximately 10 days, and then CD4+ T cells were isolated. No vaccinee had earlier SARS-CoV-2 infection, and nucleocapsid antibodies were negative. Sequenced by immunoSEQ multiplex PCR; TCRdb stores in-frame clones only, minus some. The table records around 45,000 clones, roughly four fifths of them present only once. The sample here was CD4+ T cells from PBMCs cultured with SARS-CoV-2 spike peptides, taken before COVID-19 vaccination. This TCR derives from a human donor who received a COVID-19 vaccine.

This CDR3 reads CASSPDTFNQPQHF. Here the CDR3 DNA reads TGCGCCAGCAGCCCGGACACCTTCAATCAGCCCCAGCATTTT. This chain connects TRBV5-1 to TRBJ1-5, with D possibly being TRBD1 (5 bases). With 4 bases removed from V and 3 bases from J, the gap between germline ends came to 11 bases. CDR1 is SGHRS and CDR2 is YFSETQ in the germline V gene. This CDR3 region has 14 residues.